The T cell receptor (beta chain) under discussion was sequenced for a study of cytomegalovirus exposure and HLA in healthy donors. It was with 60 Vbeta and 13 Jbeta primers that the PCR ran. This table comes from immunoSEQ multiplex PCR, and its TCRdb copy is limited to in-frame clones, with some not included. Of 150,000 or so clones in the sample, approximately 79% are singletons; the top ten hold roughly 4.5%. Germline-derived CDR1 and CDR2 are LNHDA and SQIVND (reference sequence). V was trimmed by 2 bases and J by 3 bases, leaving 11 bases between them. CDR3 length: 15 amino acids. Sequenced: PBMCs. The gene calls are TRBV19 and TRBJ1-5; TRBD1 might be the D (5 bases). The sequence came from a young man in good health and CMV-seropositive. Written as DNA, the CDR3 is TGTGCCAGTAGTATATTGGCAGGGAACAATCAGCCCCAGCATTTT. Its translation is CASSILAGNNQPQHF.